This T cell receptor (beta chain) is drawn from a study of OX40 agonist ivuxolimab in advanced cancers. The study, taken as a whole, reports: People who partly responded at 0.1-3.0 mg/kg had some of the least clonal expansion seen.

This clone appeared once. No antigen is known for it. Repertoires were generated with immunoSEQ multiplex PCR, while TCRdb's copy carries only in-frame clones and drops some. Here the sample spans some 9,000 clones, 89% being singletons. On cycle 4 day 1 and cycle 7 day 1, as well as at baseline, blood was sampled. Trimming took 5 bases from V and 8 from J; bases not matched to a gene: 8. The germline CDR1 and CDR2 sequences are MNHNY and SVGAGI (reference sequence). CDR3 length equals 15 residues. This receptor was taken from an adult with an advanced solid tumor such as melanoma, head and neck, liver or kidney cancer. This specimen was CD4+ or CD8+ T cells sorted from blood, taken in a trial of the OX40 agonist ivuxolimab. This chain links TRBV6-6 with TRBJ2-1, with 11 bases fitting TRBD1. CDR3 sequence (DNA): TGTGCCAGCAGTCCCCGGGACAGGGGGGCCCATGAGCAGTTCTTC. It yields the protein CASSPRDRGAHEQFF.